These 10 T cell receptor beta chains came from one sample sequenced in a study of vaccination effects on CD4 cells after COVID-19 (dated by TCRdb to the early 2020s). Library prep was done by the immunoSEQ multiplex PCR assay. Not all clones reach the TCRdb copy of this immuneACCESS table, which keeps in-frame sequences only. Checked studies attribute under half of the gap to unresolved V genes and leave the rest unexplained. The sample table lists fewer than 25,000 clones, roughly 74% of them with a count of one. The ten top clones hold roughly two fifths of the sample. Their antigens are not known. To identify antigen-specific CD4+ T cell clonotypes by their expansion, the ViraFEST assay first stimulated PBMC with viral peptide pools and then applied TCR sequencing. After around 11 days of culture, CD4+ T cells were isolated with the EasySep CD4+ T cell isolation kit. Convalescent patients had PCR-confirmed SARS-CoV-2 infection between March and December 2020, before Alpha, Beta and Delta variants emerged in the United States.

The sequenced sample was CD4+ T cells from PBMCs cultured with a peptide pool, obtained before COVID-19 vaccination. The receptors were sampled from a human donor who had a prior SARS-CoV-2 infection.

In its sample, this clone was seen a few times. This chain's CDR3 is CAWSVGLANEQFF. The CDR3 nucleotides are TGTGCCTGGAGTGTAGGGCTAGCGAATGAGCAGTTCTTC. V usage is TRBV30 and J usage is TRBJ2-1; possibly TRBD2 for D (6 bases). Germline V gene sequence: CDR1 GTSNPN, CDR2 SVGIG (reference sequence). CDR3 size: 13 residues. The germline V and J ends were trimmed by 0 bases and 7 bases, with 10 bases remaining between them.

The chain links TRBV20-1 to TRBJ2-1; 8 nucleotides agree with TRBD2. V lost 3 bases and J lost 6; bases outside the gene matches: 13. Germline CDR1 reads DFQATT; CDR2 reads SNEGSKA (reference sequence). This CDR3 comprises 16 residues. The CDR3 bases are TGCAGTGCTAGTCCCTACGGGAGGGCCCTTGGCAATGAGCAGTTCTTC. It specifies CSASPYGRALGNEQFF.

The chain combines TRBV7-2 with TRBJ2-5; 11 nucleotides line up with TRBD2. This CDR3 spans 16 amino acids. V lost 1 base, J lost 5 bases, and 6 bases stayed unmatched. Germline lookup yields CDR1 SGHTA and CDR2 FQGNSA. CDR3 protein: CASSLVASGGWETQYF. The CDR3 DNA reads TGTGCCAGCAGCTTAGTGGCTAGCGGGGGGTGGGAGACCCAGTACTTC.

The chain couples TRBV7-9 to TRBJ1-1; 9 bases are shared with TRBD1. Germline V gene lookup returns CDR1 SEHNR and CDR2 FQNEAQ (reference sequence). J gave up 7 bases and V 8 bases, and 8 bases lay outside the gene matches. The CDR3 is 13 amino acids. CDR3 bases: TGTGCCAGCGAAGAGGACAGGGGCTTTGAAGCTTTCTTT. This gives the protein CASEEDRGFEAFF.

In DNA, the CDR3 is TGTGCCAGCAGCCATCCGGGACAGGGGCTTAACGAGCAGTACTTC. This codes for CASSHPGQGLNEQYF. The rearrangement joins TRBV3-1 (or the pseudogene TRBV3-2) to TRBJ2-7; TRBD1 aligns across 10 bases. CDR1 and CDR2 (germline): LGHDT, YNNKEL (reference sequence). Trimming cost V 3 bases and J 5 bases; bases outside gene matches: 7. The CDR3 contains 15 residues.

J is TRBJ2-7 and V is TRBV6-5; D possibly corresponds to TRBD1 (5 bases). Germline-derived CDR1 and CDR2 are MNHEY and SVGAGI. Deletions cut 8 bases from V and 1 base from J, with 18 bases between. The CDR3 length is 15 residues. The CDR3 sequence: CASSARGKGSYEQYF. The CDR3 DNA sequence: TGTGCCAGCTCCGCCCGCGGAAAGGGGTCCTACGAGCAGTACTTC.

This chain uses TRBV7-3 with TRBJ2-7; the D gene is possibly TRBD1 (5 bases). The CDR3 totals 13 residues. Germline V gene lookup returns CDR1 SGHTA and CDR2 FQGTGA. The germline V and J ends were trimmed by 5 bases and 3 bases, with 11 bases remaining between them. The CDR3 sequence is CASSTDSHYEQYF. The CDR3 nucleotides read TGTGCCAGCAGCACAGACAGCCACTACGAGCAGTACTTC.

The chain employs TRBV27 and TRBJ2-7; D remains unclear. This CDR3 spans 15 amino acids. V lost 0 bases and J lost 1, with 10 bases in between. The germline V gene encodes CDR1 MNHEY and CDR2 SMNVEV (reference sequence). The DNA for the CDR3 is TGTGCCAGCAGTTTATCGTTTCAGTTTTCCTACGAGCAGTACTTC. It is translated as CASSLSFQFSYEQYF.

This chain connects TRBV7-3 to TRBJ2-1; 10 nucleotides agree with TRBD2. The germline gives CDR1 SGHTA, CDR2 FQGTGA. Losses at the gene ends were 3 bases for V and 6 bases for J; bases not matched to a gene: 2. The CDR3 runs to 14 residues. DNA for the CDR3: TGTGCCAGCAGCTTGGCTAGCGGGAGCAATGAGCAGTTCTTC. Its translation: CASSLASGSNEQFF.

The J gene is TRBJ2-3, the V gene TRBV7-2; no reliable D call. The CDR3 totals 14 residues. From germline, CDR1 is SGHTA and CDR2 FQGNSA. V lost 7 bases and J 0 bases, leaving 11 bases between the germline ends. The CDR3 DNA reads TGTGCCAGCAACGACGTAGCTAGCACAGATACGCAGTATTTT. Translated, it gives CASNDVASTDTQYF.